Shown below are 8 T cell receptor beta chains from a single sample sequenced in a study of T cell changes during pregnancy in multiple sclerosis. Libraries were prepared by immunoSEQ multiplex PCR; TCRdb keeps only in-frame clonotypes and omits some of them. The sample consists of 40,000 to 45,000 clones, roughly nine tenths of them appearing once. Specimen: CD4+ T cells from peripheral blood mononuclear cells, collected in the first trimester of pregnancy. The receptors originated from a female donor with multiple sclerosis, enrolled in a pregnancy study.

The gene calls are TRBV9 and TRBJ2-7, with 7 bases lining up with TRBD2. Germline CDR1 and CDR2: SGDLS and YYNGEE. There are 15 residues in the CDR3. V lost 0 bases and J lost 2; bases outside the gene matches: 5. The CDR3: CASSVEAGETYEQYF. For the CDR3, the DNA is TGTGCCAGCAGCGTAGAGGCGGGGGAGACCTACGAGCAGTACTTC.

V is TRBV7-6 and J is TRBJ1-5; TRBD1 is a possible D gene (5 bases). The germline CDR1 and CDR2 sequences are SGHVS and FNYEAQ. V gave up 3 bases and J gave up 2 bases, with 14 bases separating them. The CDR3 spans 16 residues. This CDR3 reads CASSLMAAGGNQPQHF. The CDR3 DNA is TGTGCCAGCAGCTTGATGGCAGCGGGGGGCAATCAGCCCCAGCATTTT. Full variable domain (outside the CDR3, taken from reference TRBV7-6 and TRBJ1-5): GAGVSQSPRYKVTKRGQDVALRCDPISGHVSLYWYRQALGQGPEFLTYFNYEAQQDKSGLPNDRFSAERPEGSISTLTIQRTEQRDSAMYRCASSLMAAGGNQPQHFGDGTRLSIL.

The rearrangement joins TRBV11-3 to TRBJ2-7; D may be TRBD1 (6 bases). V was trimmed by 2 bases and J by 2 bases, leaving 10 bases between them. The CDR3 extends over 14 amino acids. Germline-derived CDR1 and CDR2 are SGHNT and YENEEA. The CDR3 loop reads CASSLKWTAYEQYF. The DNA for the CDR3 is TGTGCCAGCAGCTTAAAATGGACAGCCTACGAGCAGTACTTC.

The chain uses TRBV19 and TRBJ2-6, with D perhaps matching TRBD2 (6 bases). Germline assignment: CDR1 LNHDA and CDR2 SQIVND (reference sequence). The CDR3 is 20 residues long. V was trimmed by 4 bases and J by 0 bases, leaving 22 bases between them. The CDR3 region is CASSTRHGLGGSSGANVLTF. CDR3 nucleotide sequence: TGTGCCAGTAGTACAAGACATGGGTTGGGGGGTTCCTCTGGGGCCAACGTCCTGACTTTC.

The V gene is TRBV7-2, the J gene TRBJ2-5, with TRBD2 as a possible D gene (5 bases). In germline, CDR1 is SGHTA, CDR2 FQGNSA. V was cut by 1 base and J by 2 bases, with 8 bases left in between. There are 14 residues in the CDR3. The CDR3 DNA reads TGTGCCAGCAGCTTAGGTGGAGGACAAGAGACCCAGTACTTC. This gives the protein CASSLGGGQETQYF.

The chain recombines TRBV27 with TRBJ2-1, with TRBD1 matching over 10 bases. In germline, CDR1 is MNHEY, CDR2 SMNVEV (reference sequence). The CDR3 length is 15 residues. Trimming removed 6 bases from V and 2 bases from J; junction bases left unmatched: 4. In DNA, the CDR3 is TGTGCCAGCAGCAAGGGACAGGGGCCCTACAATGAGCAGTTCTTC. Translated, it gives CASSKGQGPYNEQFF.

V gene TRBV12-2 combines with J gene TRBJ2-4; the table's D call of TRBD1 was not tested on the DNA. TRBV12-2 is termed a pseudogene. The CDR3 covers 16 residues. The CDR3 DNA is TGTGCAAGTCGCTTAGCGCGGACAAAAGCCAAAAACATTCAGTACTTC. As protein: CASRLARTKAKNIQYF.

The J gene is TRBJ2-3, the V gene TRBV7-9; 11 bases line up with TRBD1. Germline CDR1 SEHNR, CDR2 FQNEAQ (reference sequence). This CDR3 is 15 amino acids long. With V trimmed by 10 bases and J by 5 bases, 11 bases remained unmatched. The CDR3 loop is CATGMGQGVEDTQYF. The CDR3 nucleotides are TGTGCCACCGGGATGGGACAGGGGGTAGAAGATACGCAGTATTTT.